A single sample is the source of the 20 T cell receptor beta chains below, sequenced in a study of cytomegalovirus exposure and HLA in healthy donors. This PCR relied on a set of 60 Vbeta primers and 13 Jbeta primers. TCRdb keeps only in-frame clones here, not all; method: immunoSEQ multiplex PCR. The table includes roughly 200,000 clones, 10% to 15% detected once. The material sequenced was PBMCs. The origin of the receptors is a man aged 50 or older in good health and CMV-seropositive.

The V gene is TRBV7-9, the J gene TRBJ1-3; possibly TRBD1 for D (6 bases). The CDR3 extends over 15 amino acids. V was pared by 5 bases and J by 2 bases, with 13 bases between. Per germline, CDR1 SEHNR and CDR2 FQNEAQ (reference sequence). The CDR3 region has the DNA TGTGCCAGCAGCGTACCCCGGACAGCTGGAAACACCATATATTTT. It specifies CASSVPRTAGNTIYF.

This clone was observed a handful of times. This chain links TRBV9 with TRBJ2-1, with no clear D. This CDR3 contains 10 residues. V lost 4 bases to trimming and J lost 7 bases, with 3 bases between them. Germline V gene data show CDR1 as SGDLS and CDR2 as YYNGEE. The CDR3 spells CASSPNEQFF. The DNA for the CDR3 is TGTGCCAGCAGCCCGAATGAGCAGTTCTTC. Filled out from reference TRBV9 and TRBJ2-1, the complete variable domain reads DSGVTQTPKHLITATGQRVTLRCSPRSGDLSVYWYQQSLDQGLQFLIQYYNGEERAKGNILERFSAQQFPDLHSELNLSSLELGDSALYFCASSPNEQFFGPGTRLTVL.

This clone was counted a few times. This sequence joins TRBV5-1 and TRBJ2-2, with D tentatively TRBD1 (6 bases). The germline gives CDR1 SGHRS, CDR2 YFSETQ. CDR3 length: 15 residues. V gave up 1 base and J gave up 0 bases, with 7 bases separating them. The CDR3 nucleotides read TGCGCCAGCAGCTTGCGGACAGCGAACACCGGGGAGCTGTTTTTT. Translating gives CASSLRTANTGELFF.

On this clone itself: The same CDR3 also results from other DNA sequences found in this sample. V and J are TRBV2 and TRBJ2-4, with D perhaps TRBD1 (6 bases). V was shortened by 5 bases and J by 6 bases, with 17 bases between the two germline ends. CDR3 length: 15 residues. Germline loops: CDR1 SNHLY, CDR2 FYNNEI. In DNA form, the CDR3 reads TGTGCCAGCAGTTTTAGGACAGCAGATGTAAACATTCAGTACTTC. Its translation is CASSFRTADVNIQYF.

The CDR3 nucleotides are TGTGCCAGCAGTTTACAACTAGCGGGGGCCAGGGAGACCCAGTACTTC. This sequence encodes CASSLQLAGARETQYF. The V gene is TRBV27, the J gene TRBJ2-5; 11 bases map to TRBD2. The CDR3 loop spans 16 amino acids. After removal of 2 bases from V and 5 bases from J, the junction contained 7 bases not matched to a gene. Looked up from germline, CDR1 is MNHEY and CDR2 is SMNVEV (reference sequence).

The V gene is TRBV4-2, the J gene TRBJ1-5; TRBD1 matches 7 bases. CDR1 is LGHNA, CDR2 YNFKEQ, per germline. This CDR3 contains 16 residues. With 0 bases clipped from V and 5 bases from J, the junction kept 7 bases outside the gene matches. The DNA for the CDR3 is TGTGCCAGCAGCCAAGATAGCAAGGACAGGTATCAGCCCCAGCATTTT. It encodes CASSQDSKDRYQPQHF.

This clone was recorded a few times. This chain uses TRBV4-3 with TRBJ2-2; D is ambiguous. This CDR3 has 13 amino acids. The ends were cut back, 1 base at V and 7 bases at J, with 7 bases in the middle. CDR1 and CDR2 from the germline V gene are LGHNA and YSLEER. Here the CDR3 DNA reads TGCGCCAGCAGCCAAGTTAACGGCGGGGAGCTGTTTTTT. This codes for CASSQVNGGELFF.

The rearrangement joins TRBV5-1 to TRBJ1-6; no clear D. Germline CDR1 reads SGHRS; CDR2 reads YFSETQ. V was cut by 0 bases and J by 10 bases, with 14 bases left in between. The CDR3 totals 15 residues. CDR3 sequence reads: CASSLASGPFSPLHF. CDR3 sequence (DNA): TGCGCCAGCAGCTTGGCCTCGGGTCCCTTCTCACCCCTCCACTTT.

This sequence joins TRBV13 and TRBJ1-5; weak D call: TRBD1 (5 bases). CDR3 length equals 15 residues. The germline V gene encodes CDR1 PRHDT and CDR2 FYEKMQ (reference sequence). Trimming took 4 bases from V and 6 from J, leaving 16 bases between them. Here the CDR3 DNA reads TGTGCCAGCAGCTCTAAAAGAAGGGGTAGTCAGCCCCAGCATTTT. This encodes CASSSKRRGSQPQHF.

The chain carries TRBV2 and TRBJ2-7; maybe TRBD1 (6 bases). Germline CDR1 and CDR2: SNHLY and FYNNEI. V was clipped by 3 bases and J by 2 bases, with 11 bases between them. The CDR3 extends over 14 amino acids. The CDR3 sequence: CASSDRGPTYEQYV. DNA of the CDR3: TGTGCCAGCAGTGACAGGGGTCCTACCTACGAGCAGTACGTC.

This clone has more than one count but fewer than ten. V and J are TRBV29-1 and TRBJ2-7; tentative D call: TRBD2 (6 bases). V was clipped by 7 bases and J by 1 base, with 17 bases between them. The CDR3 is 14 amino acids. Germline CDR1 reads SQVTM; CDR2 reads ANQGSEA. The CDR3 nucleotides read TGCAGCGCTTCTCAGGGACTGCAGTCCTACGAGCAGTACTTC. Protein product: CSASQGLQSYEQYF.

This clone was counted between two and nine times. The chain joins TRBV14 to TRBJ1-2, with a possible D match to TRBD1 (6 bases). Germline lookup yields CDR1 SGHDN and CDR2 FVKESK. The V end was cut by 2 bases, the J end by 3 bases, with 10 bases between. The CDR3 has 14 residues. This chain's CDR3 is CASSQRPGDYGYTF. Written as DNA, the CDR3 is TGTGCCAGCAGCCAAAGACCAGGGGACTATGGCTACACCTTC.

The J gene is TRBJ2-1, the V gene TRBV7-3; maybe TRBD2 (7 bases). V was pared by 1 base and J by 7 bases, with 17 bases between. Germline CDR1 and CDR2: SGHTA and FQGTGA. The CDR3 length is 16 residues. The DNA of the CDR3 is TGTGCCAGCAGCTTAAAAAGTGGGGGGGCCAGGAATGAGCAGTTCTTC. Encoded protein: CASSLKSGGARNEQFF.

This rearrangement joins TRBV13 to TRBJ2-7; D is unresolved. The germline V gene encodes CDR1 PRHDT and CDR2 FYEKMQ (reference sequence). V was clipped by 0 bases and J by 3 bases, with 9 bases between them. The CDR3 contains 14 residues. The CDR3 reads CASSLGGGYYEQYV. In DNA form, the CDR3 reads TGTGCCAGCAGCTTAGGTGGCGGCTACTACGAGCAGTACGTC.

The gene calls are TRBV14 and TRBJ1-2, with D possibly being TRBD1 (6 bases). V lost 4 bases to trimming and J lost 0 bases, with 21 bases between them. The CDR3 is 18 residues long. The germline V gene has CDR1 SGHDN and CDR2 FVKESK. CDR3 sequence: CASSRWGTSGQTNYGYTF. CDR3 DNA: TGTGCCAGCAGCCGCTGGGGAACTTCAGGACAGACTAACTATGGCTACACCTTC.

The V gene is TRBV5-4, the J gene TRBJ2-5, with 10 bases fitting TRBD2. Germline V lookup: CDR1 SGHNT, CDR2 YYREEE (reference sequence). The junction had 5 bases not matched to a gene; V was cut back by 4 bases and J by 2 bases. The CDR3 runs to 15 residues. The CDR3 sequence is CASSARTSGQETQYF. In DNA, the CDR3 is TGTGCCAGCAGCGCCAGGACTAGCGGACAAGAGACCCAGTACTTC.

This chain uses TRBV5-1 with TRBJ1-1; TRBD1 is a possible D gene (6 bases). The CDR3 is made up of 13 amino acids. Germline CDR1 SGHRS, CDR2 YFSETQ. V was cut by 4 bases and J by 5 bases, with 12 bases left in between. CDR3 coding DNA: TGCGCCAGCAGCCCCGAACAGGGAACTGAAGCTTTCTTT. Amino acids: CASSPEQGTEAFF.

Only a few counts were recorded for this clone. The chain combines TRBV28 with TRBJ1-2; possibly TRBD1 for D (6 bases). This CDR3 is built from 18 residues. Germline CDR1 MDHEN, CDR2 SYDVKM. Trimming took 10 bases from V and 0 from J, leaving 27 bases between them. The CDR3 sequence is CAIRPAGGLSGANYGYTF. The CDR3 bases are TGTGCCATCCGCCCCGCTGGGGGCCTGTCTGGAGCTAACTATGGCTACACCTTC.

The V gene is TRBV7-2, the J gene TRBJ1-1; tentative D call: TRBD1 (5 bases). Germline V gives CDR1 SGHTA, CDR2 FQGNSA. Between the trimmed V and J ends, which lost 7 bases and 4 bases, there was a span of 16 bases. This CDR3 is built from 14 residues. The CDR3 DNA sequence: TGTGCCAGCACCCAGCGGCGGGGGGGCACTGAAGCTTTCTTT. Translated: CASTQRRGGTEAFF. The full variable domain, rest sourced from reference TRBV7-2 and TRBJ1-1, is GAGVSQSPSNKVTEKGKDVELRCDPISGHTALYWYRQSLGQGLEFLIYFQGNSAPDKSGLPSDRFSAERTGGSVSTLTIQRTQQEDSAVYLCASTQRRGGTEAFFGQGTRLTVV.

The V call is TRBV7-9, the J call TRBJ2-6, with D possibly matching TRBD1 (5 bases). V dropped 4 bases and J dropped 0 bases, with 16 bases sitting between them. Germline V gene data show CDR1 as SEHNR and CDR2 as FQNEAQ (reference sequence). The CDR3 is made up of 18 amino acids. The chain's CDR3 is CASSSLGALNSGANVLTF. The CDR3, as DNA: TGTGCCAGCAGCTCCCTAGGGGCCCTAAACTCTGGGGCCAACGTCCTGACTTTC.